This entry lists 5 T cell receptor beta chains sequenced from one sample in a study of cytomegalovirus exposure and HLA in healthy donors. Primers: 60 Vbeta forward and 13 Jbeta reverse. Assay: immunoSEQ multiplex PCR; the TCRdb copy retains only in-frame clones and omits some. The sample has 90,000 to 150,000 clones, under 85% seen once. Sequencing input: PBMCs. All receptors derive from a man aged 18-30 years in good health and CMV-seropositive.

The V gene is TRBV10-3, the J gene TRBJ1-4, with D possibly being TRBD1 (6 bases). The germline CDR1 and CDR2 sequences are ENHRY and SYGVKD. Between the trimmed V and J ends, which lost 6 bases and 4 bases, there was a span of 9 bases. CDR3 length: 13 amino acids. The CDR3 loop is CAISGTINEKLFF. In DNA form, the CDR3 reads TGTGCCATCAGCGGGACAATTAATGAAAAACTGTTTTTT.

V is TRBV5-4 and J is TRBJ2-7, with TRBD2 matching 9 bases. V lost 5 bases and J lost 2; bases outside the gene matches: 8. This CDR3 is 15 amino acids long. Germline assignment: CDR1 SGHNT and CDR2 YYREEE (reference sequence). CDR3 sequence: CASSTRAGGPYEQYF. Here the CDR3 DNA reads TGTGCCAGCAGTACCAGAGCGGGGGGCCCCTACGAGCAGTACTTC.

The chain links TRBV5-1 to TRBJ2-2; 7 bases are a match to TRBD2. The V gene's germline CDR1 is SGHRS and CDR2 YFSETQ. V trimming: 4 bases; J trimming: 5 bases; junction bases outside the gene matches: 8. CDR3 size: 15 residues. Here the CDR3 DNA reads TGCGCCAGCAGCACTGGACTAGAAAGAACCGGGGAGCTGTTTTTT. Encoded protein: CASSTGLERTGELFF.

This clone was counted only a few times. The V call is TRBV6-1, the J call TRBJ1-2; no clear D gene. CDR1 MNHNS and CDR2 SASEGT come from the germline V gene. This CDR3 has 13 residues. V lost 1 base to trimming and J lost 4 bases, with 7 bases between them. The CDR3 protein is CASSEGYSYGYTF. The CDR3 DNA sequence: TGTGCCAGCAGTGAAGGATATAGCTATGGCTACACCTTC.

This clone has only a few counts. V usage is TRBV7-9 and J usage is TRBJ2-5, with TRBD2 as a possible D gene (6 bases). This CDR3 is 16 amino acids long. CDR1 and CDR2 (germline): SEHNR, FQNEAQ (reference sequence). V lost 0 bases, J lost 2 bases, and 13 bases lay in between. CDR3 sequence: CASSLARDWRQETQYF. DNA of the CDR3: TGTGCCAGCAGCTTAGCCAGGGACTGGAGACAAGAGACCCAGTACTTC.